Below, 23 T cell receptor beta chains from the same sample are listed, as sequenced in a study of cytomegalovirus exposure and HLA in healthy donors. PCR employed 60 Vbeta and 13 Jbeta primers. Sequencing used immunoSEQ multiplex PCR; TCRdb keeps in-frame clones, though not all of them. Of some 95,000 clones in the sample, about 76% were seen once. The source material was PBMCs. All receptors derive from a woman aged 40 to 49 in good health and CMV-seronegative.

The chain couples TRBV5-1 to TRBJ2-7; perhaps TRBD1 as D (5 bases). The germline CDR1 and CDR2 sequences are SGHRS and YFSETQ. There are 14 residues in the CDR3. V was pared by 4 bases and J by 3 bases, with 14 bases between. CDR3: CASSPGRQNYEQYF. DNA of the CDR3: TGCGCCAGCAGCCCAGGTAGACAGAACTACGAGCAGTACTTC.

The sample holds a few counts of this clone. The chain combines TRBV19 with TRBJ2-1; 8 bases are a match to TRBD2. V lost 3 bases, J lost 0 bases, and 10 bases stayed unmatched. This CDR3 is 18 amino acids long. Looked up from germline, CDR1 is LNHDA and CDR2 is SQIVND (reference sequence). The CDR3 coding sequence is TGTGCCAGTAGTATCAGACTCTTAGCGGGGAACTCCTACAATGAGCAGTTCTTC. The encoded protein is CASSIRLLAGNSYNEQFF.

This sequence joins TRBV5-1 and TRBJ2-3; TRBD1 might be the D (6 bases). This CDR3 is built from 14 residues. Germline CDR1 and CDR2: SGHRS and YFSETQ. Trimming stripped 4 bases from V and 5 bases from J, with 14 bases between. CDR3 amino acids: CASSPGTIGDTQYF. In nucleotides, the CDR3 is TGCGCCAGCAGCCCAGGGACAATTGGAGATACGCAGTATTTT.

V gene TRBV7-7 combines with J gene TRBJ1-4; no definite D call. Trimming cost V 2 bases and J 0 bases, with 10 bases left between them. The CDR3 covers 16 residues. In germline, CDR1 is SSHAT, CDR2 FNYEAQ (reference sequence). As DNA, the CDR3 is TGTGCCAGCAGCTTAATCGCGGAGGCAACTAATGAAAAACTGTTTTTT. Translation gives CASSLIAEATNEKLFF. Using reference TRBV7-7 and TRBJ1-4 for the parts outside the CDR3, the full variable domain is GAGVSQSPRYKVTKRGQDVTLRCDPISSHATLYWYQQALGQGPEFLTYFNYEAQPDKSGLPSDRFSAERPEGSISTLTIQRTEQRDSAMYRCASSLIAEATNEKLFFGSGTQLSVL.

This clone turned up a few times. The chain carries TRBV5-1 and TRBJ1-2; 7 bases match TRBD1. The CDR3 runs to 15 residues. Germline V gene data show CDR1 as SGHRS and CDR2 as YFSETQ. The junction had 11 bases not matched to a gene; V was cut back by 4 bases and J by 5 bases. CDR3 nucleotide sequence: TGCGCCAGCAGCGGTAGAACAGGGGTTGGGTATGGCTACACCTTC. Protein sequence: CASSGRTGVGYGYTF.

The J gene is TRBJ1-1, the V gene TRBV7-8; D unresolved. The CDR3 has 15 amino acids. Germline V gene lookup returns CDR1 SGHVS and CDR2 FQNEAQ. V was shortened by 3 bases and J by 2 bases, with 13 bases between the two germline ends. The CDR3, as DNA: TGTGCCAGCAGCTTGCTTTACGAGGATAACACTGAAGCTTTCTTT. Residues: CASSLLYEDNTEAFF.

CDR3 sequence reads: CASSLGAGATDTQYF. CDR3 bases: TGCGCCAGCAGCTTGGGGGCGGGGGCAACAGATACGCAGTATTTT. This chain uses TRBV5-1 with TRBJ2-3, with D tentatively TRBD2 (7 bases). This CDR3 is 15 amino acids long. CDR1 and CDR2 (germline): SGHRS, YFSETQ. The V end lost 0 bases, the J end lost 3 bases, and 11 bases lay between the germline ends.

The chain couples TRBV9 to TRBJ2-1, with 8 positions matching TRBD2. Germline values: CDR1 SGDLS, CDR2 YYNGEE. V was pared by 0 bases and J by 5 bases, with 1 base of the junction left unmatched. CDR3 length equals 14 residues. CDR3: CASSVAGGHNEQFF. CDR3 bases: TGTGCCAGCAGCGTAGCGGGGGGGCACAATGAGCAGTTCTTC.

Remarks on this clone: This same CDR3 is encoded by further DNA sequences in the sample. The rearrangement uses TRBV6-5 and TRBJ2-6, with TRBD1 matching over 7 bases. CDR1 and CDR2 from the germline V gene are MNHEY and SVGAGI. The CDR3 is made up of 15 amino acids. V was pared by 6 bases and J by 3 bases, with 5 bases of the junction left unmatched. The CDR3 loop is CASRLGGGGANVLTF. The CDR3 coding sequence is TGTGCCAGCAGATTAGGGGGCGGTGGGGCCAACGTCCTGACTTTC.

V usage is TRBV18 and J usage is TRBJ1-2; weak D call: TRBD1 (5 bases). This CDR3 has 13 amino acids. The V end was cut by 1 base, the J end by 5 bases, with 8 bases between. CDR1 and CDR2 (germline): KGHSH, LQKENI. The CDR3 loop reads CASSPLGGYGYTF. The CDR3 region has the DNA TGTGCCAGCTCACCACTTGGGGGGTATGGCTACACCTTC.

The rearrangement uses TRBV7-2 and TRBJ2-6; 7 bases fit TRBD1. The CDR3 has 17 amino acids. Germline trimming cut 5 bases from V and 0 bases from J; bases unmatched to any gene: 7. In germline, CDR1 is SGHTA, CDR2 FQGNSA. The DNA of the CDR3 is TGTGCCAGCAGCCCTCGGGACAGACTCTCTGGGGCCAACGTCCTGACTTTC. As protein: CASSPRDRLSGANVLTF.

The chain employs TRBV2 and TRBJ2-5, with a tentative D call TRBD2 (6 bases). This CDR3 has 14 amino acids. Trimming removed 1 base at V and 7 bases at J, with 13 bases between. CDR1 SNHLY and CDR2 FYNNEI come from the germline V gene. DNA of the CDR3: TGTGCCAGCAGTGAAGTGGGTCAGGGAGGGACCCAGTACTTC. This gives the protein CASSEVGQGGTQYF.

The chain combines TRBV10-2 with TRBJ1-4; D ambiguous. Deletions cut 4 bases from V and 8 bases from J, with 11 bases between. The CDR3 is 13 amino acids. Germline CDR1 and CDR2: WSHSY and SAAADI. In DNA form, the CDR3 reads TGCGCCAGCAGTGTCTACTCGGGGGAAAAACTGTTTTTT. Amino acids: CASSVYSGEKLFF.

V usage is TRBV19 and J usage is TRBJ2-7; D may be TRBD2 (5 bases). This CDR3 region has 13 residues. V lost 5 bases to trimming and J lost 5 bases, with 13 bases between them. Germline CDR1 and CDR2: LNHDA and SQIVND (reference sequence). The CDR3 loop reads CASSRGSWNEQYF. The CDR3, as DNA: TGTGCCAGTAGTCGGGGTTCTTGGAACGAGCAGTACTTC. The variable domain in full, completed from reference TRBV19 and TRBJ2-7, reads DGGITQSPKYLFRKEGQNVTLSCEQNLNHDAMYWYRQDPGQGLRLIYYSQIVNDFQKGDIAEGYSVSREKKESFPLTVTSAQKNPTAFYLCASSRGSWNEQYFGPGTRLTVT.

CDR3 nucleotides: TGTGCCAGCAGCTTAAGTAGGGGCCTTAACTATGGCTACACCTTC. Encoded protein: CASSLSRGLNYGYTF. This chain joins TRBV7-9 and TRBJ1-2, with a possible D match to TRBD1 (5 bases). Germline V gives CDR1 SEHNR, CDR2 FQNEAQ (reference sequence). V was clipped by 2 bases and J by 1 base, with 11 bases between them. The CDR3 loop spans 15 amino acids.

The chain joins TRBV6-1 to TRBJ2-3; TRBD2 matches at 7 bases. V was pared by 7 bases and J by 2 bases, with 6 bases of the junction left unmatched. CDR3 size: 14 residues. The V gene's germline CDR1 is MNHNS and CDR2 SASEGT. The CDR3 DNA is TGTGCCAGCACCGAGGGACTAAACACAGATACGCAGTATTTT. Protein sequence: CASTEGLNTDTQYF.

The rearrangement links TRBV4-1 to TRBJ1-5; TRBD1 aligns across 9 bases. The CDR3 runs to 16 residues. Germline CDR1 reads MGHRA; CDR2 reads YSYEKL. The trim removed 0 bases at V and 4 bases at J, leaving 4 bases unmatched. The CDR3 sequence is CASSQDGTGSNQPQHF. The DNA of the CDR3 is TGCGCCAGCAGCCAAGATGGGACAGGGAGTAATCAGCCCCAGCATTTT.

V is TRBV30 and J is TRBJ2-7; 8 bases are shared with TRBD1. This CDR3 contains 14 residues. The junction had 1 base not matched to a gene; V was cut back by 0 bases and J by 0 bases. CDR1 and CDR2 from the germline V gene are GTSNPN and SVGIG (reference sequence). The CDR3 DNA reads TGTGCCTGGAGTGTAGGACAGGGCTCCTACGAGCAGTACTTC. Translated: CAWSVGQGSYEQYF.

This rearrangement joins TRBV2 to TRBJ2-1, with 15 bases aligning to TRBD2. The CDR3 spans 17 residues. Germline lookup yields CDR1 SNHLY and CDR2 FYNNEI. V was pared by 3 bases and J by 7 bases, with 7 bases of the junction left unmatched. CDR3 protein: CASSDGLAGGPLNEQFF. Written as DNA, the CDR3 is TGTGCCAGCAGTGACGGACTAGCGGGGGGGCCTCTAAATGAGCAGTTCTTC.

This clone has a handful of counts. This CDR3 is CASSQGGQGAYNSPLHF. The CDR3 region has the DNA TGCGCCAGCAGCCAAGGAGGACAGGGGGCTTATAATTCACCCCTCCACTTT. This chain joins TRBV4-1 and TRBJ1-6, with 11 bases identical to TRBD1. The J segment lost 4 bases and the V segment lost 1 base, leaving 3 bases of the junction unmatched. The CDR3 consists of 17 residues. Germline lookup yields CDR1 MGHRA and CDR2 YSYEKL.

This chain connects TRBV7-9 to TRBJ1-2; D is ambiguous. The CDR3 spans 11 residues. Germline assignment: CDR1 SEHNR and CDR2 FQNEAQ (reference sequence). V lost 9 bases and J lost 7, with 12 bases in between. CDR3 region: CASDSTGGYTF. The CDR3, as DNA: TGTGCCAGTGACTCTACGGGTGGCTACACCTTC. Filled out from reference TRBV7-9 and TRBJ1-2, the complete variable domain reads DTGVSQNPRHKITKRGQNVTFRCDPISEHNRLYWYRQTLGQGPEFLTYFQNEAQLEKSRLLSDRFSAERPKGSFSTLEIQRTEQGDSAMYLCASDSTGGYTFGSGTRLTVV.

This chain links TRBV4-1 with TRBJ1-2; 9 bases are shared with TRBD1. Per germline, CDR1 MGHRA and CDR2 YSYEKL. V trimming: 1 base; J trimming: 4 bases; junction bases outside the gene matches: 4. This CDR3 spans 15 amino acids. For the CDR3, the DNA is TGCGCCAGCAGCCAAGCCGGGACAGGGCCCTATGGCTACACCTTC. Translation gives CASSQAGTGPYGYTF.

This chain connects TRBV29-1 to TRBJ1-1; 9 nucleotides agree with TRBD1. V dropped 5 bases and J dropped 2; count of bases not matched to a gene: 0. Germline-derived CDR1 and CDR2 are SQVTM and ANQGSEA. CDR3 size: 12 residues. Written as DNA, the CDR3 is TGCAGCGTTACAGGGGGCAACACTGAAGCTTTCTTT. Encoded protein: CSVTGGNTEAFF.